These 17 T cell receptor beta chains were sequenced from one sample in a study of siplizumab effects on memory and regulatory T cells. Some clones are missing from TCRdb's copy, which holds only in-frame ones; the method was immunoSEQ multiplex PCR. The sample carries roughly 92,000 clones, around 94% recorded once. Sequences were obtained from non-Treg CD4+ T cells sorted from blood. These receptors came from a human donor in good health.

V and J are TRBV9 and TRBJ2-2; D gene ambiguous. Trimming took off 3 bases at V and 4 bases at J, with 19 bases between the two ends. The CDR3 consists of 17 residues. Germline CDR1 SGDLS, CDR2 YYNGEE. CDR3 amino acids: CASSAQLEDRFTGELFF. CDR3 in DNA: TGTGCCAGCAGCGCCCAATTAGAAGATAGGTTCACCGGGGAGCTGTTTTTT.

This rearrangement joins TRBV25-1 to TRBJ2-2; no firm D call. V lost 10 bases to trimming and J lost 5 bases, with 8 bases between them. Germline-derived CDR1 and CDR2 are MGHDK and SYGVNS. The CDR3 has 11 residues. The CDR3 region has the DNA TGTGCCACCATGAGAACCGGGGAGCTGTTTTTT. Protein product: CATMRTGELFF.

The rearrangement joins TRBV4-2 to TRBJ2-3; no clear D. V shed 2 bases and J shed 4 bases, with 16 bases lying between them. The CDR3 has 16 residues. The germline V gene encodes CDR1 LGHNA and CDR2 YNFKEQ. The CDR3 DNA reads as TGTGCCAGCAGCCAACCCACTTCTGCAAGGGCAGATACGCAGTATTTT. Translated: CASSQPTSARADTQYF.

The chain combines TRBV10-1 with TRBJ2-7; 10 bases align to TRBD2. The V and J ends lost 6 bases and 6 bases, in that order; junction bases with no gene match: 8. Germline V gives CDR1 WNHNN, CDR2 SYGVQD (reference sequence). The CDR3 covers 14 residues. CDR3 bases: TGCGCCAGCAGCCCCAGCGGGAGGGCCGCCGAGCAGTACTTC. Translated, it gives CASSPSGRAAEQYF.

V gene TRBV11-1 combines with J gene TRBJ1-5; 7 positions match TRBD1. Germline CDR1 SGHAT, CDR2 FQDESV (reference sequence). This CDR3 contains 15 residues. V was clipped by 5 bases and J by 6 bases; unmatched bases: 10. This chain's CDR3 is CASSQTGAPGQPQHF. The CDR3 DNA sequence: TGTGCCAGCAGCCAAACAGGGGCCCCCGGTCAGCCCCAGCATTTT.

The gene calls are TRBV6-6 and TRBJ1-6; possibly TRBD1 for D (5 bases). Trimming pared 0 bases from V and 10 bases from J, leaving 13 bases between. Germline-derived CDR1 and CDR2 are MNHNY and SVGAGI (reference sequence). This CDR3 has 15 amino acids. CDR3: CASSYSRGERSPLHF. DNA of the CDR3: TGTGCCAGCAGTTACTCGAGAGGGGAACGGTCACCCCTCCACTTT.

The chain is built from TRBV2 and TRBJ2-1; D not resolved. Trimming shortened V by 5 bases and J by 6 bases, and 11 bases separated the two germline ends. The CDR3 is 13 residues long. Germline CDR1 SNHLY, CDR2 FYNNEI. The CDR3 nucleotides are TGTGCCAGCAGTCAATTTATTGCCAATGAGCAGTTCTTC. As protein: CASSQFIANEQFF.

Written as DNA, the CDR3 is TGCGCCAGCAGCTCGGGGCGGGACAGATCCTCTGGGGCCAACGTCCTGACTTTC. Its protein is CASSSGRDRSSGANVLTF. V is TRBV5-1 and J is TRBJ2-6; TRBD1 might be the D (7 bases). V gave up 3 bases and J gave up 0 bases, with 16 bases separating them. The germline gives CDR1 SGHRS, CDR2 YFSETQ. There are 18 residues in the CDR3.

The gene calls are TRBV5-1 and TRBJ2-7, with D possibly TRBD1 on 6 matching bases. The CDR3 is 14 amino acids. Germline values: CDR1 SGHRS, CDR2 YFSETQ. The ends were cut back, 5 bases at V and 7 bases at J, with 19 bases in the middle. The CDR3 nucleotides read TGCGCCAGCAGTCGCGGTCAGGGGATAGGGGAGCAGTACTTC. It specifies CASSRGQGIGEQYF.

The V call is TRBV19, the J call TRBJ2-2; D is unresolved. The CDR3 sequence is 13 residues long. V shed 3 bases and J shed 5 bases, with 7 bases lying between them. Germline CDR1 is LNHDA and CDR2 is SQIVND (reference sequence). CDR3 protein: CASSIWGTGELFF. For the CDR3, the DNA is TGTGCCAGTAGTATCTGGGGAACCGGGGAGCTGTTTTTT. Full variable domain (missing parts from reference TRBV19 and TRBJ2-2): DGGITQSPKYLFRKEGQNVTLSCEQNLNHDAMYWYRQDPGQGLRLIYYSQIVNDFQKGDIAEGYSVSREKKESFPLTVTSAQKNPTAFYLCASSIWGTGELFFGEGSRLTVL.

The chain carries TRBV18 and TRBJ2-7; D may be TRBD1 (5 bases). The length of the CDR3 is 13 residues. Germline CDR1 is KGHSH and CDR2 is LQKENI. Between the trimmed V and J ends, which lost 3 bases and 4 bases, there was a span of 10 bases. The CDR3 region is CASSPTELYEQYF. CDR3 sequence (DNA): TGTGCCAGCTCACCGACAGAGCTATACGAGCAGTACTTC.

This clone was detected a few times. The chain recombines TRBV28 with TRBJ1-1; D is unclear. The CDR3 totals 12 residues. The V gene's germline CDR1 is MDHEN and CDR2 SYDVKM. Trimming removed 7 bases from V and 5 bases from J, with 11 bases in between. The CDR3 coding sequence is TGTGCCAGCACCCGAACCGGGACTGAAGCTTTCTTT. It encodes CASTRTGTEAFF. Full variable domain (missing parts from reference TRBV28 and TRBJ1-1): DVKVTQSSRYLVKRTGEKVFLECVQDMDHENMFWYRQDPGLGLRLIYFSYDVKMKEKGDIPEGYSVSREKKERFSLILESASTNQTSMYLCASTRTGTEAFFGQGTRLTVV.

This clone has a single count. The genes are TRBV28 and TRBJ1-4; TRBD1 agrees at 9 bases. CDR1 and CDR2 from the germline V gene are MDHEN and SYDVKM. V lost 6 bases to trimming and J lost 5 bases; unmatched junction nucleotides: 7. CDR3 length: 15 residues. The CDR3 reads CASSIWTGANEKLFF. As DNA, the CDR3 is TGTGCCAGCAGCATATGGACAGGGGCAAATGAAAAACTGTTTTTT.

The chain is built from TRBV5-1 and TRBJ2-7, with 9 bases lining up with TRBD1. Germline CDR1 is SGHRS and CDR2 is YFSETQ. The CDR3 length is 14 residues. V shed 4 bases and J 2 bases; nucleotides not matched to a gene: 4. The CDR3 DNA sequence: TGCGCCAGCAGCACCCGGACAGGGGCCTACGAGCAGTACTTC. Its translation: CASSTRTGAYEQYF.

The chain carries TRBV29-1 and TRBJ2-2, with TRBD2 matching over 13 bases. This CDR3 comprises 14 residues. V lost 6 bases, J lost 5 bases, and 3 bases stayed unmatched. The germline gives CDR1 SQVTM, CDR2 ANQGSEA. The CDR3 DNA is TGCAGCGTGGGGACTAGCGGGACGACCGGGGAGCTGTTTTTT. This codes for CSVGTSGTTGELFF.

The chain combines TRBV28 with TRBJ1-2, with 8 bases matching TRBD1. CDR3 size: 13 residues. V dropped 10 bases and J dropped 4; count of bases not matched to a gene: 8. The germline gives CDR1 MDHEN, CDR2 SYDVKM. The CDR3 is CAIQTGDGYGYTF. DNA of the CDR3: TGTGCCATACAGACAGGGGATGGCTATGGCTACACCTTC.

CDR3 sequence: CASSLKGLDTQYF. In DNA, the CDR3 is TGTGCCAGCAGCTTGAAGGGCCTTGATACGCAGTATTTT. V usage is TRBV5-4 and J usage is TRBJ2-3, with D uncertain. Trimming shortened V by 1 base and J by 6 bases, and 9 bases separated the two germline ends. The CDR3 length is 13 residues. CDR1 and CDR2 from the germline V gene are SGHNT and YYREEE (reference sequence).